This entry concerns a single T cell receptor beta chain. The data were obtained in a study of breast tumors, draining lymph nodes, adjacent tissues. CDR1 and CDR2 from the germline V gene are MNHNS and SASEGT. The CDR3 is 13 residues long. The V gene lost 2 bases and the J gene lost 4 bases, with 6 bases spanning the gap. A single record per CDR3 protein comes from TCRdb applying MiXCR to the multiplex PCR reads. The sample records about 31,000 distinct CDR3 sequences, 63% being singletons. Input material: breast tumor tissue. The TCR was taken from a female donor with breast cancer. Some clones in this sample may be carry-over from other donors' samples. V and J are TRBV6-1 and TRBJ1-3; D gene ambiguous. The CDR3: CASSESWGNTIYF. The CDR3 bases are TGTGCCAGCAGTGAATCGTGGGGAAACACCATATATTTT.